Each of the 20 T cell receptor beta chains below was sequenced from the same sample in a study of blood T cell repertoires in COVID-19. Profiled with immunoSEQ multiplex PCR; TCRdb holds only in-frame clones, not every one. This sample has more than 300,000 clones, with 85% to 90% found just once. The material sequenced was peripheral blood. These receptors originate from a woman aged 25 to 39 with COVID-19, enrolled during active disease.

The chain combines TRBV5-8 with TRBJ1-1, with D perhaps matching TRBD1 (6 bases). Trimming took off 0 bases at V and 1 base at J, with 7 bases between the two ends. The CDR3 is 14 amino acids. Germline loops: CDR1 SGHTS, CDR2 YDEGEE. The CDR3 region is CASSLVGANTEAFF. The CDR3 nucleotides read TGTGCCAGCAGCTTGGTGGGGGCGAACACTGAAGCTTTCTTT.

The rearrangement joins TRBV6-5 to TRBJ2-7; 7 bases map to TRBD1. CDR3 length equals 15 residues. Losses at the gene ends were 6 bases for V and 2 bases for J; bases not matched to a gene: 10. Germline CDR1 reads MNHEY; CDR2 reads SVGAGI. The DNA for the CDR3 is TGTGCCAGCAGCTGGGACAGTCTAAATCCCTACGAGCAGTACGTC. It yields the protein CASSWDSLNPYEQYV.

V is TRBV6-4 and J is TRBJ1-1, with TRBD1 as a possible D gene (6 bases). Germline CDR1 is MRHNA and CDR2 is SNTAGT. The CDR3 is made up of 14 amino acids. The germline V and J ends were trimmed by 5 bases and 1 base, with 11 bases remaining between them. CDR3 sequence reads: CASSRDIENTEAFF. CDR3 DNA sequence: TGTGCCAGCAGTAGGGACATAGAGAACACTGAAGCTTTCTTT.

The V gene is TRBV7-8, the J gene TRBJ2-4, with TRBD2 matching 12 bases. CDR3 length: 20 residues. V lost 5 bases to trimming and J lost 0 bases; unmatched junction nucleotides: 14. Germline assignment: CDR1 SGHVS and CDR2 FQNEAQ. The CDR3 sequence is CASSPRLAGAVLLAKNIQYF. CDR3 sequence (DNA): TGTGCCAGCAGCCCCAGACTAGCGGGGGCCGTACTCCTAGCCAAAAACATTCAGTACTTC.

This rearrangement joins TRBV20-1 to TRBJ1-2; D is ambiguous. V was clipped by 3 bases and J by 7 bases, with 24 bases between them. CDR1 is DFQATT and CDR2 is SNEGSKA in the germline V gene (reference sequence). The CDR3 consists of 16 residues. CDR3 sequence (DNA): TGCAGTGCTAGTCCGGGAGCGAGTGGCTCCCCCCGTGGCTACACCTTC. Amino acids: CSASPGASGSPRGYTF.

The CDR3 region has the DNA TGTGCCAGCAGCTTAGATATAAAATCCTCCACTGAAGCTTTCTTT. It yields the protein CASSLDIKSSTEAFF. The rearrangement joins TRBV7-2 to TRBJ1-1, with D hard to call. V was clipped by 1 base and J by 4 bases, with 13 bases between them. The CDR3 has 15 residues. Germline CDR1 and CDR2: SGHTA and FQGNSA. Variable domain in full (rest from reference TRBV7-2 and TRBJ1-1): GAGVSQSPSNKVTEKGKDVELRCDPISGHTALYWYRQSLGQGLEFLIYFQGNSAPDKSGLPSDRFSAERTGGSVSTLTIQRTQQEDSAVYLCASSLDIKSSTEAFFGQGTRLTVV.

This chain uses TRBV5-1 with TRBJ1-6; weak D call: TRBD1 (6 bases). V lost 0 bases and J 1 base, leaving 14 bases between the germline ends. Per germline, CDR1 SGHRS and CDR2 YFSETQ. The CDR3 has 18 amino acids. This CDR3 reads CASSLEGVASSYNSPLHF. CDR3 DNA: TGCGCCAGCAGCTTGGAGGGGGTAGCATCATCCTATAATTCACCCCTCCACTTT.

The chain uses TRBV11-3 and TRBJ1-4; weak D call: TRBD1 (6 bases). Germline V CDR1 and CDR2: SGHNT, YENEEA. This CDR3 region has 15 residues. V was clipped by 2 bases and J by 10 bases, with 17 bases between them. CDR3 nucleotides: TGTGCCAGCAGCTTATCTGCGCAGGGGAGGGGAAAACTGTTTTTT. Protein product: CASSLSAQGRGKLFF.

V and J are TRBV28 and TRBJ1-5, with D unresolved. V lost 2 bases and J lost 4, with 15 bases in between. Germline CDR1 and CDR2: MDHEN and SYDVKM. The CDR3 consists of 16 residues. In DNA form, the CDR3 reads TGTGCCAGCAGTTTAGAAGGCAGAGGCTTAAATCAGCCCCAGCATTTT. Translating it yields CASSLEGRGLNQPQHF.

In regard to this clone: This may come from a read error, since a much larger clone is one base off. The rearrangement joins TRBV2 to TRBJ1-5, with 8 positions matching TRBD1. The J segment lost 2 bases and the V segment lost 1 base, leaving 1 base of the junction unmatched. Per the germline V gene, CDR1 is SNHLY and CDR2 is FYNNEI. CDR3 length: 15 amino acids. The CDR3 protein is CASSEETGGNQPQHF. In DNA, the CDR3 is TGTGCCAGCAGTGAAGAGACAGGGGGCAATCAGCCCCAGCATTTT.

This rearrangement joins TRBV2 to TRBJ1-6; D is ambiguous. V lost 6 bases and J lost 7, with 10 bases in between. The V gene's germline CDR1 is SNHLY and CDR2 FYNNEI. The CDR3 is 13 residues long. The CDR3 protein is CASSPEQNSPLHF. CDR3 DNA: TGTGCCAGCAGCCCCGAACAGAATTCACCCCTCCACTTT.

This sequence joins TRBV11-3 and TRBJ1-2, with D possibly TRBD1 on 5 matching bases. V gave up 4 bases and J gave up 1 base, with 16 bases separating them. Germline CDR1 is SGHNT and CDR2 is YENEEA. The CDR3 totals 16 residues. CDR3: CASSSFSSQVNYGYTF. DNA of the CDR3: TGTGCCAGCAGCTCGTTCTCCTCACAGGTTAACTATGGCTACACCTTC.

This chain links TRBV11-3 with TRBJ2-6, with D hard to call. The V end lost 1 base, the J end lost 2 bases, and 15 bases lay between the germline ends. This CDR3 is 18 amino acids long. Per germline, CDR1 SGHNT and CDR2 YENEEA. CDR3 bases: TGTGCCAGCAGCTTAGGGCGGCGGCAATGGGCTGGGGCCAACGTCCTGACTTTC. The encoded protein is CASSLGRRQWAGANVLTF.

Concerning this clone itself: Other DNA sequences in the same sample also yield this CDR3. The chain uses TRBV5-1 and TRBJ1-5; D unclear. Trimming took 0 bases from V and 4 from J, leaving 5 bases between them. Germline V CDR1 and CDR2: SGHRS, YFSETQ. CDR3 length: 13 residues. This CDR3 is CASSLGPNQPQHF. The CDR3 DNA is TGCGCCAGCAGCTTGGGGCCTAATCAGCCCCAGCATTTT.

The chain couples TRBV2 to TRBJ1-5, with 7 bases matching TRBD1. With V trimmed by 6 bases and J by 7 bases, 6 bases remained unmatched. The CDR3 is 13 amino acids. Germline assignment: CDR1 SNHLY and CDR2 FYNNEI. CDR3 sequence reads: CASRKTGPQPQHF. As DNA, the CDR3 is TGTGCCAGCAGAAAGACAGGGCCCCAGCCCCAGCATTTT.

J is TRBJ2-5 and V is TRBV19, with TRBD2 matching over 9 bases. The CDR3 extends over 15 amino acids. The germline CDR1 and CDR2 sequences are LNHDA and SQIVND (reference sequence). The V segment lost 4 bases and the J segment 5 bases; nucleotides outside the gene matches: 8. For the CDR3, the DNA is TGTGCCAGTAGTACGCGGGGGGGCCGGCGGGAGACCCAGTACTTC. It translates to CASSTRGGRRETQYF.

This chain links TRBV5-4 with TRBJ1-1, with 8 bases fitting TRBD1. V gave up 5 bases and J gave up 1 base; unmatched junction bases: 10. There are 16 residues in the CDR3. Germline values: CDR1 SGHNT, CDR2 YYREEE (reference sequence). This CDR3 is CASSSAPGTGNTEAFF. CDR3 DNA sequence: TGTGCCAGCAGTTCTGCCCCCGGGACAGGGAACACTGAAGCTTTCTTT.

This clone was seen a single time. V and J are TRBV6-5 and TRBJ1-4; D unclear. The germline CDR1 and CDR2 sequences are MNHEY and SVGAGI. The CDR3 extends over 15 amino acids. V was shortened by 0 bases and J by 5 bases, with 10 bases between the two germline ends. The CDR3 region is CASSYSQVTNEKLFF. CDR3 nucleotide sequence: TGTGCCAGCAGTTACTCGCAGGTGACCAATGAAAAACTGTTTTTT.

The rearrangement links TRBV2 to TRBJ2-2, with no clear D. CDR1 and CDR2 (germline): SNHLY, FYNNEI. Trimming took off 0 bases at V and 9 bases at J, with 8 bases between the two ends. The length of the CDR3 is 13 residues. DNA for the CDR3: TGTGCCAGCAGTGAAGCGTCTCCCTGGGAGCTGTTTTTT. Its translation is CASSEASPWELFF.

The gene calls are TRBV10-1 and TRBJ2-3, with D possibly being TRBD1 (5 bases). This CDR3 is 15 amino acids long. V was pared by 4 bases and J by 2 bases, with 13 bases between. CDR1 WNHNN and CDR2 SYGVQD come from the germline V gene (reference sequence). CDR3 protein: CASSVLGRDTDTQYF. The CDR3 DNA reads TGCGCCAGCAGTGTTTTGGGCAGGGACACAGATACGCAGTATTTT.